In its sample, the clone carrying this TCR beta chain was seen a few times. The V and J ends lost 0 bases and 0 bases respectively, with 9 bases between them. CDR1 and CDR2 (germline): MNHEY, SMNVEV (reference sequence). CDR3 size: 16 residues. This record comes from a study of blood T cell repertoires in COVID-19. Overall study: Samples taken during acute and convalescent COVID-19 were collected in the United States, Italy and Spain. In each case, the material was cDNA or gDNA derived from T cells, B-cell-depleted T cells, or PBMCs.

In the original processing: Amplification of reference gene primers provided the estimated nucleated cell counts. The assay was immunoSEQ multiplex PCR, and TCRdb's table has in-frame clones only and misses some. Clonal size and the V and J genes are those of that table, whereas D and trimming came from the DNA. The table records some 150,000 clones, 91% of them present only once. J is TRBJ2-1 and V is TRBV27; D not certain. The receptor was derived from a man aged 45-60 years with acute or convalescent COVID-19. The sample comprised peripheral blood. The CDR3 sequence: CASSLSIAGSYNEQFF. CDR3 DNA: TGTGCCAGCAGTTTATCGATAGCTGGCTCCTACAATGAGCAGTTCTTC.